The entry below gives a single T cell receptor beta chain sequence along with its context. Its specificity is not known. For Graves' hyperthyroidism to be stable, ophthalmopathy could not progress within 18 months. Clinical symptoms, serum thyroxine, TRAb, thyroid ultrasound and orbital computed tomography established diagnosis. The CDR3 spans 15 residues. Trimming removed 4 bases from V and 0 bases from J, with 12 bases in between. Germline loops: CDR1 MNHEY, CDR2 SMNVEV (reference sequence). TCR beta CDR3 regions were amplified from RNA transcripts. Using the HTBI primer set, a first-round RT-PCR was run on the TCR CDR3. TCRdb reanalysed the multiplex PCR reads using MiXCR and keeps one entry per CDR3 protein. Seen here are under 400,000 distinct CDR3 sequences, 20% to 25% observed once, and the top ten hold less than 75%. This entry comes from a study of T cells in Graves' hyperthyroidism and ophthalmopathy.

General study findings and limits: Ophthalmopathy got predicted by the model a median roughly six months before its onset.

Sequenced: blood. J is TRBJ1-1 and V is TRBV27, with D hard to call. The sequence came from a man in his forties or fifties with Graves' hyperthyroidism. The CDR3, as DNA: TGTGCCAGCAGTTCCTACCGGGCTCTGAACACTGAAGCTTTCTTT. Translation gives CASSSYRALNTEAFF.